Below are 6 T cell receptor beta chains sequenced from a single sample in a study of shared clonotypes between healthy human individuals. The protocol was immunoSEQ multiplex PCR, while the TCRdb copy is restricted to in-frame clones and leaves out a portion. The profile shows roughly 2,500,000 clones, roughly 93% of them singletons. The sample taken for sequencing was naive CD4+ T cells from PBMCs. Noted subset: CD45RA+ positively selected. The receptor set was obtained from a man between 18 and 29 years old in good health. Some clones in this sample may be carry-over from other donors' samples.

This chain uses TRBV21-1 with TRBJ2-2; whether TRBD1, the table's D call, matches the DNA was not checked. TRBV21-1 has pseudogene status. This CDR3 has 13 amino acids. CDR3 DNA: TGTGCCAGCAGCCCTACAGGAACCGGGGAGCTGTTTTTT. This sequence encodes CASSPTGTGELFF.

This clone appeared once. The V gene is TRBV5-4, the J gene TRBJ2-5, with unresolved D. The length of the CDR3 is 12 residues. In germline, CDR1 is SGHNT, CDR2 YYREEE (reference sequence). V lost 0 bases, J lost 5 bases, and 5 bases lay in between. The DNA for the CDR3 is TGTGCCAGCAGCTTGGTTTCGGAGACCCAGTACTTC. This encodes CASSLVSETQYF.

This chain joins TRBV5-4 and TRBJ1-1, with D possibly being TRBD1 (5 bases). Trimming pared 6 bases from V and 0 bases from J, leaving 18 bases between. The CDR3 has 16 amino acids. CDR1 is SGHNT and CDR2 is YYREEE in the germline V gene (reference sequence). For the CDR3, the DNA is TGTGCCAGCACCCAATCCAGGGCGGGGATGAACACTGAAGCTTTCTTT. Translation: CASTQSRAGMNTEAFF.

The chain joins TRBV15 to TRBJ2-3; no clear D gene. Trimming shortened V by 1 base and J by 2 bases, and 7 bases separated the two germline ends. The CDR3 is 14 amino acids. The germline V gene has CDR1 LNHNV and CDR2 YYDKDF (reference sequence). CDR3 loop: CATSRVAFTDTQYF. The CDR3 DNA reads TGTGCCACCAGCAGAGTGGCGTTCACAGATACGCAGTATTTT.

The V gene is TRBV5-6, the J gene TRBJ1-5; D uncertain. Germline V gene lookup returns CDR1 SGHDT and CDR2 YYEEEE. Trimming cost V 0 bases and J 1 base, with 8 bases left between them. The CDR3 has 15 amino acids. DNA for the CDR3: TGTGCCAGCAGCTTGGGCTCCCCGAGCAATCAGCCCCAGCATTTT. Translation gives CASSLGSPSNQPQHF.

The chain couples TRBV15 to TRBJ1-2, with 8 bases that match TRBD1. The junction had 15 bases not matched to a gene; V was cut back by 2 bases and J by 7 bases. CDR3 length: 17 residues. Germline V gene lookup returns CDR1 LNHNV and CDR2 YYDKDF (reference sequence). The CDR3 DNA follows: TGTGCCACCAGCAGACCTATCCGATTCCAGGGGGCTGGTGGCTACACCTTC. This translates into CATSRPIRFQGAGGYTF.